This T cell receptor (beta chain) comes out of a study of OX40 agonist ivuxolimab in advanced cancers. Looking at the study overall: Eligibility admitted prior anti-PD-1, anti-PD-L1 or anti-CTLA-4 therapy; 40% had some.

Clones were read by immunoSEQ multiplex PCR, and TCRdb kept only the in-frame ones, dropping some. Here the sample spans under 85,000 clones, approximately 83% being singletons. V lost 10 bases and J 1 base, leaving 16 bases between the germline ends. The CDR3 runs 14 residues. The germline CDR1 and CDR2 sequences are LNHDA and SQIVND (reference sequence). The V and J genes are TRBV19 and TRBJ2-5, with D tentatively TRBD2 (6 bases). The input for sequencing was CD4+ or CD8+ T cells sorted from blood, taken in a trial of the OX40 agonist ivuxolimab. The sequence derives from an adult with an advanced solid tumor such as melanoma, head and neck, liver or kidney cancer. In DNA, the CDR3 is TGTGCCACTCAAAGAGGAGGGACCCAAGAGACCCAGTACTTC. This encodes CATQRGGTQETQYF.